This entry lists 27 T cell receptor beta chains sequenced from one sample in a study of T-cell memory formation after mild COVID-19. MiXCR was run by TCRdb on the 5' RACE reads, yielding one entry per CDR3 protein. In the table there are roughly 58,000 distinct CDR3 sequences, more than 8% of which are singletons. Specimen: PBMCs or a T cell subset sorted from them (not recorded which). The receptors were gathered from a man between 18 and 29 years old who had mild COVID-19 (a few samples of this study predate the infection). Cell type and time point are not known.

The chain uses TRBV5-1 and TRBJ2-6, with D unclear. Germline lookup yields CDR1 SGHRS and CDR2 YFSETQ. The CDR3 has 16 residues. The V end was cut by 4 bases, the J end by 4 bases, with 15 bases between. The CDR3 bases are TGCGCCAGCAGCCAACGGAAGACGTCCGGGGCCAACGTCCTGACTTTC. Its translation is CASSQRKTSGANVLTF.

The chain joins TRBV11-2 to TRBJ1-6, with unresolved D. V was pared by 5 bases and J by 11 bases, with 13 bases between. Germline V gene sequence: CDR1 SGHAT, CDR2 FQNNGV. This CDR3 is built from 13 residues. The CDR3 loop is CASSPAPRTPLHF. The CDR3 DNA follows: TGTGCCAGCAGCCCAGCCCCAAGAACACCCCTCCACTTT.

This clonotype came up a few times. This chain connects TRBV7-9 to TRBJ2-3; D unclear. Germline values: CDR1 SEHNR, CDR2 FQNEAQ (reference sequence). Trimming stripped 5 bases from V and 4 bases from J, with 16 bases between. The CDR3 contains 15 residues. CDR3 in DNA: TGTGCCAGCAGCCCCTCGGTGGGGATAGCAGATACGCAGTATTTT. Protein product: CASSPSVGIADTQYF.

The genes are TRBV6-1 and TRBJ1-2; 8 nucleotides agree with TRBD1. After removal of 10 bases from V and 8 bases from J, the junction contained 9 bases not matched to a gene. Per the germline V gene, CDR1 is MNHNS and CDR2 is SASEGT. CDR3 length: 12 residues. This CDR3 is CATDGQGRGYTF. For the CDR3, the DNA is TGTGCCACGGACGGACAGGGTCGGGGCTACACCTTC.

Ten or more counts support this clonotype. This sequence joins TRBV6-5 and TRBJ1-1, with 8 bases that match TRBD1. With 6 bases clipped from V and 3 bases from J, the junction kept 9 bases outside the gene matches. The CDR3 has 15 residues. Germline assignment: CDR1 MNHEY and CDR2 SVGAGI. The CDR3 protein is CASSWRTGGHTEAFF. CDR3 in DNA: TGTGCCAGCAGCTGGCGAACAGGGGGGCACACTGAAGCTTTCTTT.

The gene calls are TRBV24-1 and TRBJ2-3; D not certain. CDR3 length equals 15 residues. In germline, CDR1 is KGHDR, CDR2 SFDVKD. V dropped 6 bases and J dropped 2 bases, with 14 bases sitting between them. The CDR3 nucleotides are TGTGCCACCAGTTTAGGCAGGACCTACACAGATACGCAGTATTTT. Its protein is CATSLGRTYTDTQYF.

A few counts support this clonotype. The chain has TRBV20-1 and TRBJ2-5; a weak D match, TRBD2 (5 bases). Germline V gene data show CDR1 as DFQATT and CDR2 as SNEGSKA (reference sequence). This CDR3 contains 14 residues. Trimming took off 0 bases at V and 2 bases at J, with 10 bases between the two ends. The CDR3 nucleotides are TGCAGTGCTAGAGATGAGGGATCTCAAGAGACCCAGTACTTC. Its protein product is CSARDEGSQETQYF.

V usage is TRBV7-9 and J usage is TRBJ2-5; D is unresolved. V lost 2 bases, J lost 2 bases, and 6 bases lay in between. The CDR3 sequence is 13 residues long. The germline gives CDR1 SEHNR, CDR2 FQNEAQ (reference sequence). As DNA, the CDR3 is TGTGCCAGCAGCTTAAGTGGACAAGAGACCCAGTACTTC. Protein: CASSLSGQETQYF.

This clonotype was picked up a small number of times. The chain links TRBV7-2 to TRBJ2-5, with D uncertain. V lost 1 base, J lost 1 base, and 4 bases lay in between. This CDR3 comprises 13 residues. The V gene's germline CDR1 is SGHTA and CDR2 FQGNSA. CDR3 nucleotide sequence: TGTGCCAGCAGCTTAGAGCCCCAAGAGACCCAGTACTTC. Translating gives CASSLEPQETQYF.

This clonotype was detected only a few times. The chain links TRBV11-2 to TRBJ2-5; D might be TRBD2 (5 bases). Germline lookup yields CDR1 SGHAT and CDR2 FQNNGV. The CDR3 runs 15 residues. V shed 0 bases and J shed 9 bases, with 17 bases lying between them. The CDR3 loop is CASSLDRTGLSAQYF. CDR3 coding DNA: TGTGCCAGCAGCTTAGATAGGACTGGGCTTTCGGCCCAGTACTTC.

This clonotype was observed a few times. The gene calls are TRBV4-2 and TRBJ2-3; 9 bases map to TRBD2. The CDR3 runs to 17 residues. The junction had 8 bases not matched to a gene; V was cut back by 0 bases and J by 4 bases. From germline, CDR1 is LGHNA and CDR2 YNFKEQ. The DNA of the CDR3 is TGTGCCAGCAGCCAAGATTGGCGGGGGGGCGTTCCAGATACGCAGTATTTT. Protein: CASSQDWRGGVPDTQYF.

The chain combines TRBV25-1 with TRBJ1-6, with D maybe TRBD1 (5 bases). CDR3 length: 11 amino acids. Germline V gives CDR1 MGHDK, CDR2 SYGVNS. Deletions cut 8 bases from V and 10 bases from J, with 9 bases between. Here the CDR3 reads CASGGVSPLHF. Written as DNA, the CDR3 is TGTGCCAGCGGGGGGGTCTCACCCCTCCACTTT.

The V and J genes are TRBV4-3 and TRBJ2-3, with D uncertain. This CDR3 is 17 amino acids long. With 0 bases removed from V and 2 bases from J, the gap between germline ends came to 15 bases. CDR1 and CDR2 (germline): LGHNA, YSLEER. CDR3 sequence (DNA): TGCGCCAGCAGCCAAGATTACCGCGGCGACCCCACAGATACGCAGTATTTT. It specifies CASSQDYRGDPTDTQYF.

This clonotype was observed at least ten times. This rearrangement joins TRBV5-1 to TRBJ2-2; 8 bases map to TRBD1. The CDR3 sequence is 14 residues long. Germline V CDR1 and CDR2: SGHRS, YFSETQ. V was pared by 8 bases and J by 5 bases, with 8 bases of the junction left unmatched. Here the CDR3 reads CASTQGAVTGELFF. Here the CDR3 DNA reads TGCGCCAGTACCCAGGGGGCTGTGACCGGGGAGCTGTTTTTT. Complete variable domain (other parts from reference TRBV5-1 and TRBJ2-2): KAGVTQTPRYLIKTRGQQVTLSCSPISGHRSVSWYQQTPGQGLQFLFEYFSETQRNKGNFPGRFSGRQFSNSRSEMNVSTLELGDSALYLCASTQGAVTGELFFGEGSRLTVL.

The chain recombines TRBV7-9 with TRBJ1-1; 7 bases align to TRBD1. CDR1 and CDR2 from the germline V gene are SEHNR and FQNEAQ (reference sequence). This CDR3 spans 16 amino acids. V shed 5 bases and J 6 bases; nucleotides not matched to a gene: 15. The DNA for the CDR3 is TGTGCCAGCAGCGCATACTCCGGGACAGCCATCGCTGAAGCTTTCTTT. Translated: CASSAYSGTAIAEAFF.

This clonotype came up many times. This rearrangement joins TRBV5-1 to TRBJ2-3; 10 nucleotides line up with TRBD2. The CDR3 totals 15 residues. The germline gives CDR1 SGHRS, CDR2 YFSETQ. V lost 2 bases to trimming and J lost 4 bases; unmatched junction nucleotides: 4. DNA of the CDR3: TGCGCCAGCAGCTTAGGTAGCGGGGGGTCAGATACGCAGTATTTT. Amino acid sequence: CASSLGSGGSDTQYF.

This clonotype was recorded at least ten times. The CDR3 loop reads CASSTRTANTGELFF. The CDR3, as DNA: TGTGCCAGCAGCACACGGACTGCTAACACCGGGGAGCTGTTTTTT. The rearrangement links TRBV7-2 to TRBJ2-2; perhaps TRBD2 as D (5 bases). The CDR3 contains 15 residues. V lost 5 bases to trimming and J lost 2 bases, with 12 bases between them. Looked up from germline, CDR1 is SGHTA and CDR2 is FQGNSA.

This clonotype was seen a handful of times. The chain links TRBV28 to TRBJ2-3; D ambiguous. The germline gives CDR1 MDHEN, CDR2 SYDVKM. Deletions cut 5 bases from V and 5 bases from J, with 14 bases between. This CDR3 contains 14 residues. The CDR3 is CASSVSPSVDTQYF. CDR3 sequence (DNA): TGTGCCAGCAGTGTAAGCCCCAGTGTAGATACGCAGTATTTT.

This clonotype was seen more than once but under ten times. V usage is TRBV30 and J usage is TRBJ2-3; weak D call: TRBD1 (5 bases). Trimming pared 6 bases from V and 4 bases from J, leaving 14 bases between. Germline V gene sequence: CDR1 GTSNPN, CDR2 SVGIG (reference sequence). This CDR3 comprises 13 residues. CDR3: CACRQMSADTQYF. The CDR3 coding sequence is TGTGCCTGTAGACAGATGTCAGCAGATACGCAGTATTTT.

The chain links TRBV10-3 to TRBJ1-1; 7 nucleotides match TRBD1. Trimming took 6 bases from V and 3 from J; bases not matched to a gene: 4. This CDR3 region has 13 residues. Germline CDR1 ENHRY, CDR2 SYGVKD. The CDR3, as DNA: TGTGCCATCAGAGAAGACAGGGACACTGAAGCTTTCTTT. Protein product: CAIREDRDTEAFF.

A few counts support this clonotype. This sequence joins TRBV14 and TRBJ2-2, with D perhaps matching TRBD1 (5 bases). V shed 8 bases and J shed 6 bases, with 10 bases lying between them. This CDR3 region has 12 residues. Germline assignment: CDR1 SGHDN and CDR2 FVKESK. CDR3 protein: CASQQVPGELFF. The DNA of the CDR3 is TGTGCCAGCCAACAGGTCCCCGGGGAGCTGTTTTTT.

This clonotype was counted between two and nine times. V gene TRBV7-9 combines with J gene TRBJ2-1; D is ambiguous. The CDR3 loop spans 15 amino acids. Germline CDR1 SEHNR, CDR2 FQNEAQ (reference sequence). V was pared by 5 bases and J by 6 bases, with 17 bases between. Here the CDR3 reads CASSPLSLNFNEQFF. The CDR3 nucleotides read TGTGCCAGCAGCCCTCTATCGTTGAACTTCAATGAGCAGTTCTTC.

This clonotype came up a few times. The chain joins TRBV4-3 to TRBJ2-3, with TRBD2 as a possible D gene (7 bases). The CDR3 covers 18 residues. V was clipped by 1 base and J by 4 bases, with 21 bases between them. Germline loops: CDR1 LGHNA, CDR2 YSLEER. The CDR3, as DNA: TGCGCCAGCAGCCAAGTAACCCTAGTGGGGGGGCTTCCAGATACGCAGTATTTT. As protein: CASSQVTLVGGLPDTQYF.

The rearrangement links TRBV20-1 to TRBJ1-1, with D perhaps TRBD1 (6 bases). Deletions cut 5 bases from V and 4 bases from J, with 14 bases between. Germline CDR1 and CDR2: DFQATT and SNEGSKA (reference sequence). The CDR3 covers 13 residues. The CDR3 nucleotides are TGCAGTGCTTTCCGACAGGTCAGCACTGAAGCTTTCTTT. Protein: CSAFRQVSTEAFF.

The chain carries TRBV4-3 and TRBJ2-1; tentative D call: TRBD1 (5 bases). CDR1 LGHNA and CDR2 YSLEER come from the germline V gene. This CDR3 has 13 residues. Trimming removed 0 bases at V and 10 bases at J, with 10 bases between. The CDR3 DNA sequence: TGCGCCAGCAGCCAAGACCCAGGGCGGGAGCAGTTCTTC. This encodes CASSQDPGREQFF.

The V and J genes are TRBV6-2 or TRBV6-3 and TRBJ1-5, with no clear D. The V and J ends lost 8 bases and 5 bases respectively, with 13 bases between them. Germline loops: CDR1 MNHEY, CDR2 SVGEGT. The CDR3 length is 13 residues. DNA of the CDR3: TGTGCCAGCTCACACGTGGGTTATCAGCCCCAGCATTTT. Protein: CASSHVGYQPQHF.

The chain carries TRBV25-1 and TRBJ2-3; tentatively, D is TRBD1 (6 bases). Germline-derived CDR1 and CDR2 are MGHDK and SYGVNS. This CDR3 comprises 16 residues. The V gene lost 8 bases and the J gene lost 2 bases, with 20 bases spanning the gap. The CDR3 DNA reads as TGTGCCAGCGCCGAAACCGGGACACCTTTCACAGATACGCAGTATTTT. It codes for CASAETGTPFTDTQYF.